This T cell receptor (beta chain) was documented in a study of metastatic and nonmetastatic thyroid tumors. Per the original data handling: The distant-metastasis classifier for papillary thyroid cancer was built from CDR3 differences across clinicopathological groups. TCRdb re-analyzed the PCR reads using MiXCR. TCRdb assigned the V and J calls; the authors' analysis was not used. The data contain tens of thousands of clones, 15% to 20% of them singletons. Notes on the study in general: In both blood and tumor samples, TCR beta diversity was reported significantly higher for malignant than benign nodules.

Concerning this clone itself: Antigen unknown.

Germline V lookup: CDR1 MNHEY, CDR2 SMNVEV (reference sequence). The CDR3 sequence is 15 residues long. V was clipped by 3 bases and J by 6 bases, with 16 bases between them. The entire patient cohort was treatment-naive prior to thyroid surgery. The clonotype was recovered from a female donor with papillary thyroid cancer or a benign thyroid nodule (not recorded which). Some clones in this sample may be carry-over from other donors' samples. Sequenced sample: blood. The chain is built from TRBV27 and TRBJ2-3; D uncertain. The CDR3 sequence is CASSFVNPTFDTQYF. In DNA form, the CDR3 reads TGTGCCAGCAGTTTCGTCAACCCAACATTTGATACGCAGTATTTT.